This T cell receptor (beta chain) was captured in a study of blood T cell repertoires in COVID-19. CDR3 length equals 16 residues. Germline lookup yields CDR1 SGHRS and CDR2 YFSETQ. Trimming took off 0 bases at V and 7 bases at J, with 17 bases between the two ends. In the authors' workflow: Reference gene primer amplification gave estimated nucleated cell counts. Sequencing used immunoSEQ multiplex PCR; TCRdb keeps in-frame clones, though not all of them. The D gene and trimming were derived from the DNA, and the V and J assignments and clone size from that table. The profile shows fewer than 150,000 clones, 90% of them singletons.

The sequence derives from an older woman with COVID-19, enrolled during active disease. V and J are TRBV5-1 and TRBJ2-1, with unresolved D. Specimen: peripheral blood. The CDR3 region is CASSLALARYGNEQFF. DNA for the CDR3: TGCGCCAGCAGCTTGGCCCTGGCCCGTTACGGGAATGAGCAGTTCTTC.